A selection of T cell receptor beta chains follows, all from one sample in a study of memory CD4+ T cells and cytomegalovirus serostatus. Profiled with immunoSEQ multiplex PCR; TCRdb holds only in-frame clones, not every one. This table has about 54,000 clones, around three quarters appearing once. Sequenced sample: memory CD4+ T cells from blood. Receptors were obtained from an adult in good health and CMV-seropositive. The CDR3 runs from the conserved cysteine through the conserved F or W. Each record gives: V gene, J gene, clone size, D gene, CDR3 DNA, CDR3 protein. A D gene is named only where the DNA matches it firmly. Where a row states a size, it is once, few, many or the class of an expanded clone; other rows omit it.

V gene: TRBV28; J gene: TRBJ2-7; clone size: -; D gene: -; CDR3 DNA: TGTGCCAGCAGTTTAGGGGTCACAGGGTTCTACGAGCAGTACTTC; CDR3 protein: CASSLGVTGFYEQYF
V gene: TRBV6-5; J gene: TRBJ2-7; clone size: -; D gene: -; CDR3 DNA: TGTGCCAGCAGCCGCGACTCCTACGAGCAGTACTTC; CDR3 protein: CASSRDSYEQYF
V gene: TRBV5-8; J gene: TRBJ2-1; clone size: -; D gene: -; CDR3 DNA: TGTGCCAGCAGCAGGTACAATGAGCAGTTCTTC; CDR3 protein: CASSRYNEQFF
V gene: TRBV30; J gene: TRBJ1-2; clone size: -; D gene: -; CDR3 DNA: TGTGCCTGGACGGGGCGAAATGGCTACACCTTC; CDR3 protein: CAWTGRNGYTF
V gene: TRBV7-9; J gene: TRBJ1-1; clone size: -; D gene: -; CDR3 DNA: TGTGCCAGCAGCCGAGGAGGAGGGGATTTGAACACTGAAGCTTTCTTT; CDR3 protein: CASSRGGGDLNTEAFF
V gene: TRBV4-3; J gene: TRBJ1-3; clone size: -; D gene: -; CDR3 DNA: TGCGCCAGCAGTCCGAAACCCAGGGCAAACCCCTCTGGAAACACCATATATTTT; CDR3 protein: CASSPKPRANPSGNTIYF
V gene: TRBV28; J gene: TRBJ1-2; clone size: -; D gene: -; CDR3 DNA: TGTGCCAGCAGTCCCTTCACTAACTATGGCTACACCTTC; CDR3 protein: CASSPFTNYGYTF
V gene: TRBV11-2; J gene: TRBJ2-5; clone size: once; D gene: -; CDR3 DNA: TGTGCCAGCAGCTTAGAAGAGACCCAGTACTTC; CDR3 protein: CASSLEETQYF
V gene: TRBV5-1; J gene: TRBJ2-1; clone size: -; D gene: -; CDR3 DNA: TGCGCCAGCAGCATAGGAGGTTACAATGAGCAGTTCTTC; CDR3 protein: CASSIGGYNEQFF
V gene: TRBV20-1; J gene: TRBJ2-1; clone size: -; D gene: -; CDR3 DNA: TGCAGTGCGATTACTAGTTCTGAGCAGTTCTTC; CDR3 protein: CSAITSSEQFF
V gene: TRBV4-2; J gene: TRBJ2-2; clone size: once; D gene: -; CDR3 DNA: TGTGCCAGCAGCCAAGATGACCTCGCGAACACCGGGGAGCTGTTTTTT; CDR3 protein: CASSQDDLANTGELFF
V gene: TRBV6-5; J gene: TRBJ2-1; clone size: -; D gene: TRBD2; CDR3 DNA: TGTGCCAGCAGGCTAGCGGGTTACAATGAGCAGTTCTTC; CDR3 protein: CASRLAGYNEQFF
V gene: TRBV7-8; J gene: TRBJ2-1; clone size: -; D gene: -; CDR3 DNA: TGTGCCAGCAGCCCCGGACCGAATTACAATGAGCAGTTCTTC; CDR3 protein: CASSPGPNYNEQFF
V gene: TRBV5-1; J gene: TRBJ2-3; clone size: -; D gene: -; CDR3 DNA: TGCGCCAGCAGCTTGGGGGGGTCTTACACAGATACGCAGTATTTT; CDR3 protein: CASSLGGSYTDTQYF
V gene: TRBV11-3; J gene: TRBJ2-1; clone size: few; D gene: TRBD2; CDR3 DNA: TGTGCCAGCAGCTTAGGCGGGAGGGCATACAATGAGCAGTTCTTC; CDR3 protein: CASSLGGRAYNEQFF
V gene: TRBV11-2; J gene: TRBJ2-3; clone size: -; D gene: -; CDR3 DNA: TGTGCCAGCAGCCTCGCGGGCACAGATACGCAGTATTTT; CDR3 protein: CASSLAGTDTQYF
V gene: TRBV19; J gene: TRBJ2-3; clone size: -; D gene: -; CDR3 DNA: TGTGCCAGTAGTATCGGATTGGACGTCTGGTCAGATACGCAGTATTTT; CDR3 protein: CASSIGLDVWSDTQYF
V gene: TRBV28; J gene: TRBJ2-7; clone size: once; D gene: -; CDR3 DNA: TGTGCCAGCACCGCCTCCAATAACGAGCAGTACTTC; CDR3 protein: CASTASNNEQYF
V gene: TRBV7-9; J gene: TRBJ2-3; clone size: few; D gene: -; CDR3 DNA: TGTGCCAGCAGCTTAGAAGATACGCAGTATTTT; CDR3 protein: CASSLEDTQYF
V gene: TRBV7-2; J gene: TRBJ2-2; clone size: -; D gene: -; CDR3 DNA: TGTGCCAGCAGCTTAGTACTGACCGGGGAGCTGTTTTTT; CDR3 protein: CASSLVLTGELFF